The rows below give T cell receptor beta chains drawn from one sample of a study of control samples from healthy donors and cancer patients. Only in-frame clones appear in the TCRdb table, and some are missing; sequencing was by immunoSEQ multiplex PCR. The data show roughly 160,000 clones, 94% seen once. The sample comprised PBMCs. The receptors shown here come from a man in his fifties or sixties with colorectal cancer. CDR3s include the opening cysteine and the closing phenylalanine or tryptophan. Fields, in order: V gene, clone size, D gene, J gene, CDR3 protein. D genes are given only for firm matches. Where a row states a size, it is once, few, many or the class of an expanded clone; other rows omit it.

>TRBV5-1|once|TRBD1|TRBJ1-4
CASSLAGDRGEKLFF
>TRBV6-2/TRBV6-3|once|TRBD2|TRBJ2-7
CASSTSGGRYEQYF
>TRBV7-8|.|TRBD1|TRBJ2-1
CASSLQSTGALTYNEQFF
>TRBV27|.|.|TRBJ2-7
CASSFQGRGGYEQYF
>TRBV6-5|.|.|TRBJ1-6
CASSYSRQEGSPLHF
>TRBV5-4|.|.|TRBJ2-7
CASSEKKSPGFSGEQYF
>TRBV2|.|.|TRBJ2-3
CASGTDTQYF
>TRBV5-1|.|.|TRBJ1-1
CASSTGTSEGTEAFF
>TRBV28|.|.|TRBJ2-7
CASRDDSTGLYEQYF
>TRBV9|.|TRBD1|TRBJ2-7
CASSVADRGYEQYF
>TRBV19|.|TRBD1|TRBJ1-6
CASSIDGQAEGYNSPLHF
>TRBV10-3|.|.|TRBJ2-7
CAISALGAPYEQYF
>TRBV24-1|.|.|TRBJ2-5
CATSDRGETQYF
>TRBV5-1|.|.|TRBJ2-3
CASSDMTALTTDTQYF
>TRBV12-3/TRBV12-4|.|.|TRBJ1-2
CASSLKGIDGYTF
>TRBV5-1|.|.|TRBJ1-1
CASSLAGTGVSEAFF
>TRBV5-1|.|.|TRBJ2-7
CASSGAEGPYEQYF
>TRBV18|.|.|TRBJ1-2
CASSPSQGNYGYTF
>TRBV7-2|.|TRBD1|TRBJ1-2
CASSPGGGYGYTF
>TRBV5-1|.|TRBD1|TRBJ2-7
CASSLWPQATGTSYEQYF
>TRBV6-1|.|.|TRBJ1-5
CASSEAQAGYSNQPQHF
>TRBV6-4|.|.|TRBJ2-7
CASSDSGAGYEQYF
>TRBV18|.|.|TRBJ1-3
CASSPGGISGNTIYF
>TRBV10-3|.|TRBD2|TRBJ2-3
CASRNSGGTDTQYF
>TRBV6-6|.|.|TRBJ2-3
CASSYSISDDTQYF
>TRBV5-6|.|.|TRBJ2-7
CASSHLSATGSSYEQYF
>TRBV11-2|.|.|TRBJ2-4
CASSLRQNIQYF
>TRBV5-4|.|.|TRBJ1-2
CASSLEGLYGYTF
>TRBV5-6|once|.|TRBJ2-1
CASSSSVSYNEQFF
>TRBV3-1/TRBV3-2|.|TRBD1|TRBJ2-1
CASNQPGQGMHEQFF
>TRBV6-2/TRBV6-3|.|TRBD2|TRBJ2-3
CASSQIAGGFTDTQYF
>TRBV27|.|.|TRBJ1-1
CASSFGVYTEAFF
>TRBV11-1|.|TRBD2|TRBJ2-7
CASSASGGAEEQYF
>TRBV19|.|.|TRBJ1-5
CASSIEGGQPQHF
>TRBV25-1|.|TRBD1|TRBJ1-3
CASSYRGSGNTIYF
>TRBV18|once|.|TRBJ1-1
CASSGREDTEAFF
>TRBV3-1/TRBV3-2|once|.|TRBJ1-1
CASSLGPSTHTEAFF
>TRBV27|.|.|TRBJ1-4
CASSFSRDPGSNEKLFF
>TRBV19|.|TRBD2|TRBJ2-5
CASSPGLVKETQYF
>TRBV5-1|.|TRBD1|TRBJ1-1
CASSLTGETEAFF
>TRBV10-3|.|.|TRBJ1-1
CAISVQSNTEAFF
>TRBV6-1|.|.|TRBJ2-7
CASSDRHVAYEQYF
>TRBV5-6|.|.|TRBJ2-1
CASSLDYYNEQFF
>TRBV7-2|.|TRBD1|TRBJ2-7
CASSLAPTGKYEQYF
>TRBV6-5|.|TRBD1|TRBJ1-6
CASRRQGNSPLHF
>TRBV7-8|.|TRBD1|TRBJ1-4
CASRYTGTGGEKLFF
>TRBV30|once|TRBD1|TRBJ1-1
CAWSRTGLNTEAFF
>TRBV27|.|.|TRBJ1-2
CASSLSGIERGYTF
>TRBV9|few|TRBD1|TRBJ2-2
CASSLWDRFNTGELFF
>TRBV9|.|.|TRBJ1-6
CASSAHGQNSPLHF